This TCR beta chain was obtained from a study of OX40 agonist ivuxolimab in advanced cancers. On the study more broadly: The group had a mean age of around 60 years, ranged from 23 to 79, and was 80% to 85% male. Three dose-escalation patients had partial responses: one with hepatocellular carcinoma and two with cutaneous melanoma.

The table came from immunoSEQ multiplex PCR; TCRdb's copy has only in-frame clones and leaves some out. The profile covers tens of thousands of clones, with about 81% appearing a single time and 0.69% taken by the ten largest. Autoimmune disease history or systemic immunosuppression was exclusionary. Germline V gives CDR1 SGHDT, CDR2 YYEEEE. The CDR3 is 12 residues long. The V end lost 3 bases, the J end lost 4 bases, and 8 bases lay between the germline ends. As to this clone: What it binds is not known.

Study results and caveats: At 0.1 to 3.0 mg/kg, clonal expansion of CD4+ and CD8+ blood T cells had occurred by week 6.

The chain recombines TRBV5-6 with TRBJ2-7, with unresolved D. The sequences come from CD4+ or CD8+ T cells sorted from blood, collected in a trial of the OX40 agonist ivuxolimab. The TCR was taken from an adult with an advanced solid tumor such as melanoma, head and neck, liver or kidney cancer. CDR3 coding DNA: TGTGCCAGCAGCTCGCACAAATACGAGCAGTACTTC. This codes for CASSSHKYEQYF.